Below are 19 T cell receptor beta chains sequenced from a single sample in a study of blood T cell repertoires in COVID-19. Repertoires were generated with immunoSEQ multiplex PCR, while TCRdb's copy carries only in-frame clones and drops some. The sample carries about 21,000 clones, approximately 90% recorded once. Sequencing was carried out using peripheral blood. The receptors stem from a man between 65 and 85 years old with active COVID-19.

Regarding this clone: The junction departs from germline at one end; a sequencing error may be responsible. This chain links TRBV2 with TRBJ2-7; 11 nucleotides align to TRBD1. Germline V gene lookup returns CDR1 SNHLY and CDR2 FYNNEI. The CDR3 is 12 residues long. CDR3 in amino acids: CASSEHRGQGDF. Here the CDR3 DNA reads TGTGCCAGCAGTGAACATAGGGGACAGGGGGACTTC.

The rearrangement links TRBV14 to TRBJ2-7; D gene uncertain. The V and J ends lost 3 bases and 4 bases respectively, with 4 bases between them. In germline, CDR1 is SGHDN, CDR2 FVKESK. This CDR3 contains 11 residues. CDR3 coding DNA: TGTGCCAGCAGCCATAATTACGAGCAGTACTTC. Its protein is CASSHNYEQYF.

The V and J genes are TRBV5-4 and TRBJ2-2; a possible D gene is TRBD2 (5 bases). Per the germline V gene, CDR1 is SGHNT and CDR2 is YYREEE (reference sequence). The CDR3 is 15 amino acids. V was cut by 2 bases and J by 6 bases, with 14 bases left in between. The DNA of the CDR3 is TGTGCCAGCAGCTTCGGGGAAAGGTTTCCCGGGGAGCTGTTTTTT. Translated: CASSFGERFPGELFF. Together with reference TRBV5-4 and TRBJ2-2, the CDR3 gives the full variable domain: ETGVTQSPTHLIKTRGQQVTLRCSSQSGHNTVSWYQQALGQGPQFIFQYYREEENGRGNFPPRFSGLQFPNYSSELNVNALELDDSALYLCASSFGERFPGELFFGEGSRLTVL.

J is TRBJ2-5 and V is TRBV7-9; 9 positions agree with TRBD2. Per germline, CDR1 SEHNR and CDR2 FQNEAQ (reference sequence). CDR3 size: 16 residues. The ends lost 1 base at V and 0 bases at J; junction bases unmatched: 3. This chain's CDR3 is CASSLGSGGYQETQYF. As DNA, the CDR3 is TGTGCCAGCAGCTTAGGGAGCGGGGGGTACCAAGAGACCCAGTACTTC.

The genes are TRBV12-3 or TRBV12-4 and TRBJ1-1, with D uncertain. Deletions cut 3 bases from V and 8 bases from J, with 13 bases between. The CDR3 extends over 13 amino acids. For the CDR3, the DNA is TGTGCCAGCAGTTTGTCGGCTTTCGGGGAAGCTTTCTTT. Protein: CASSLSAFGEAFF.

The rearrangement links TRBV3-1 (or the pseudogene TRBV3-2) to TRBJ2-7; TRBD1 matches at 9 bases. The CDR3 consists of 16 residues. The germline CDR1 and CDR2 sequences are LGHDT and YNNKEL (reference sequence). After removal of 3 bases from V and 2 bases from J, the junction contained 8 bases not matched to a gene. The CDR3: CASSHASGTGTYEQYF. Here the CDR3 DNA reads TGTGCCAGCAGCCACGCTTCCGGGACAGGGACCTACGAGCAGTACTTC.

The J gene is TRBJ1-6, the V gene TRBV2, with D maybe TRBD1 (5 bases). The CDR3 has 14 amino acids. Per the germline V gene, CDR1 is SNHLY and CDR2 is FYNNEI. V was cut by 4 bases and J by 3 bases, with 7 bases left in between. CDR3 nucleotide sequence: TGTGCCAGCAGTGTGACAGTCTATAATTCACCCCTCCACTTT. Amino acids: CASSVTVYNSPLHF. The whole variable domain, filled in from reference TRBV2 and TRBJ1-6, reads EPEVTQTPSHQVTQMGQEVILRCVPISNHLYFYWYRQILGQKVEFLVSFYNNEISEKSEIFDDQFSVERPDGSNFTLKIRSTKLEDSAMYFCASSVTVYNSPLHFGNGTRLTVT.

In its sample, this clone was seen once. The V call is TRBV2, the J call TRBJ2-4; a possible D gene is TRBD2 (6 bases). The V and J ends lost 2 bases and 3 bases respectively, with 11 bases between them. Germline V gene data show CDR1 as SNHLY and CDR2 as FYNNEI. The CDR3 runs to 15 residues. In DNA, the CDR3 is TGTGCCAGCAGTGAAAAAGGAGCGGGCAAAAACATTCAGTACTTC. Translating it yields CASSEKGAGKNIQYF.

The gene calls are TRBV7-9 and TRBJ1-2, with D unclear. Germline loops: CDR1 SEHNR, CDR2 FQNEAQ (reference sequence). The CDR3 consists of 16 residues. The V and J ends lost 4 bases and 5 bases respectively, with 20 bases between them. For the CDR3, the DNA is TGTGCCAGCAGCTCGACAAAGGCAGCAAGCTTTTATGGCTACACCTTC. This codes for CASSSTKAASFYGYTF. Supplemented by reference TRBV7-9 and TRBJ1-2, the full variable domain reads DTGVSQNPRHKITKRGQNVTFRCDPISEHNRLYWYRQTLGQGPEFLTYFQNEAQLEKSRLLSDRFSAERPKGSFSTLEIQRTEQGDSAMYLCASSSTKAASFYGYTFGSGTRLTVV.

This clone has only one observation. V is TRBV6-6 and J is TRBJ1-1, with no clear D. Germline CDR1 reads MNHNY; CDR2 reads SVGAGI (reference sequence). Trimming took off 7 bases at V and 5 bases at J, with 11 bases between the two ends. The CDR3 is 12 amino acids. CDR3 DNA: TGTGCCAGCACCTCAGGAGGTACTGAAGCTTTCTTT. Its protein is CASTSGGTEAFF.

V and J are TRBV10-1 and TRBJ2-1; D possibly corresponds to TRBD1 (5 bases). The V gene lost 0 bases and the J gene lost 2 bases, with 8 bases spanning the gap. CDR3 length: 15 amino acids. Germline values: CDR1 WNHNN, CDR2 SYGVQD (reference sequence). Written as DNA, the CDR3 is TGCGCCAGCAGTGAGTCGGGCAGGGCCTACAATGAGCAGTTCTTC. Translated: CASSESGRAYNEQFF.

This clone is a singleton in its sample. V gene TRBV7-2 combines with J gene TRBJ2-7; 9 bases map to TRBD2. The trim removed 2 bases at V and 5 bases at J, leaving 10 bases unmatched. Per the germline V gene, CDR1 is SGHTA and CDR2 is FQGNSA. This CDR3 has 16 residues. The CDR3 region is CASSLSGGRGFNEQYF. In DNA, the CDR3 is TGTGCCAGCAGCTTATCTGGCGGGAGGGGATTTAACGAGCAGTACTTC. The full variable domain, in which reference TRBV7-2 and TRBJ2-7 provide the parts outside the CDR3, is GAGVSQSPSNKVTEKGKDVELRCDPISGHTALYWYRQSLGQGLEFLIYFQGNSAPDKSGLPSDRFSAERTGGSVSTLTIQRTQQEDSAVYLCASSLSGGRGFNEQYFGPGTRLTVT.

The chain is built from TRBV19 and TRBJ2-1; TRBD2 might be the D (5 bases). Trimming shortened V by 1 base and J by 9 bases, and 22 bases separated the two germline ends. CDR3 length equals 17 residues. Germline assignment: CDR1 LNHDA and CDR2 SQIVND (reference sequence). The CDR3 region has the DNA TGTGCCAGTAGTATAGGGGGTTGGAGCGGAGGAATAGGTGAGCAGTTCTTC. Translating gives CASSIGGWSGGIGEQFF. The full variable domain, in which reference TRBV19 and TRBJ2-1 provide the parts outside the CDR3, is DGGITQSPKYLFRKEGQNVTLSCEQNLNHDAMYWYRQDPGQGLRLIYYSQIVNDFQKGDIAEGYSVSREKKESFPLTVTSAQKNPTAFYLCASSIGGWSGGIGEQFFGPGTRLTVL.

CDR3 nucleotides: TGCGCCAGCAGCTTCGGGACTAGCACTAGCACAGATACGCAGTATTTT. Amino acids: CASSFGTSTSTDTQYF. The chain has TRBV5-1 and TRBJ2-3, with 9 bases fitting TRBD2. Losses at the gene ends were 2 bases for V and 0 bases for J; bases not matched to a gene: 4. The CDR3 consists of 16 residues. CDR1 SGHRS and CDR2 YFSETQ come from the germline V gene. Full variable domain (missing parts from reference TRBV5-1 and TRBJ2-3): KAGVTQTPRYLIKTRGQQVTLSCSPISGHRSVSWYQQTPGQGLQFLFEYFSETQRNKGNFPGRFSGRQFSNSRSEMNVSTLELGDSALYLCASSFGTSTSTDTQYFGPGTRLTVL.

The chain has TRBV30 and TRBJ2-1, with a possible D match to TRBD2 (6 bases). The CDR3 spans 16 residues. The germline V gene has CDR1 GTSNPN and CDR2 SVGIG (reference sequence). V lost 4 bases and J lost 0, with 16 bases in between. DNA of the CDR3: TGTGCCTGGACCCCTTGGCGGGGCGGCTCCTACAATGAGCAGTTCTTC. Amino acid sequence: CAWTPWRGGSYNEQFF.

The chain couples TRBV7-9 to TRBJ2-3, with D perhaps matching TRBD1 (5 bases). The CDR3 is made up of 16 amino acids. Trimming stripped 2 bases from V and 0 bases from J, with 12 bases between. Germline V CDR1 and CDR2: SEHNR, FQNEAQ (reference sequence). CDR3 sequence reads: CASSLLRGGSTDTQYF. In nucleotides, the CDR3 is TGTGCCAGCAGCTTACTTAGGGGCGGTAGCACAGATACGCAGTATTTT.

The rearrangement uses TRBV5-4 and TRBJ2-3, with D maybe TRBD2 (5 bases). The CDR3 extends over 14 amino acids. CDR1 SGHNT and CDR2 YYREEE come from the germline V gene (reference sequence). V was pared by 4 bases and J by 4 bases, with 13 bases between. DNA of the CDR3: TGTGCCAGCAGCGCGGGTCCCGCGGCAGATACGCAGTATTTT. Translated, it gives CASSAGPAADTQYF.

The rearrangement uses TRBV3-1 (or the pseudogene TRBV3-2) and TRBJ2-7; TRBD1 matches at 8 bases. Germline V gene data show CDR1 as LGHDT and CDR2 as YNNKEL (reference sequence). Unmatched junction bases numbered 11, after V lost 4 bases and J lost 6 bases. This CDR3 is 15 amino acids long. CDR3 residues: CASSPIRQGRTEQYF. In DNA, the CDR3 is TGTGCCAGCAGCCCAATTAGACAGGGGAGAACCGAGCAGTACTTC.

The rearrangement joins TRBV5-1 to TRBJ2-3; TRBD2 agrees at 9 bases. Germline V gene sequence: CDR1 SGHRS, CDR2 YFSETQ. J gave up 5 bases and V 3 bases, and 4 bases lay outside the gene matches. CDR3 size: 14 residues. Here the CDR3 reads CASSSSGMVDTQYF. CDR3 in DNA: TGCGCCAGCAGCTCTAGCGGGATGGTAGATACGCAGTATTTT.